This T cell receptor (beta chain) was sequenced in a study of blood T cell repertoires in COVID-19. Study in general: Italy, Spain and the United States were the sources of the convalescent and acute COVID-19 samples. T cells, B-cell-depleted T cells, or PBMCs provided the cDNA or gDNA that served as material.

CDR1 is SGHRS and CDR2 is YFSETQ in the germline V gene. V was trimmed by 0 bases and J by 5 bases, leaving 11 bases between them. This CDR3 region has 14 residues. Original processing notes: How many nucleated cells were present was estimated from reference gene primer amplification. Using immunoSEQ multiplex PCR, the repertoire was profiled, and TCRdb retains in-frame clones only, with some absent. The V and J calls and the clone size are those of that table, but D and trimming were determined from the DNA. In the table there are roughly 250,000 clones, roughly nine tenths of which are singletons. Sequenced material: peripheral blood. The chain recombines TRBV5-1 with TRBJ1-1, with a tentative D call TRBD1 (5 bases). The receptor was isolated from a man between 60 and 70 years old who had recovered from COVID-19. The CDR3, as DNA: TGCGCCAGCAGCTTGGGGGTAAGGGGAACTGAAGCTTTCTTT. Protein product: CASSLGVRGTEAFF.